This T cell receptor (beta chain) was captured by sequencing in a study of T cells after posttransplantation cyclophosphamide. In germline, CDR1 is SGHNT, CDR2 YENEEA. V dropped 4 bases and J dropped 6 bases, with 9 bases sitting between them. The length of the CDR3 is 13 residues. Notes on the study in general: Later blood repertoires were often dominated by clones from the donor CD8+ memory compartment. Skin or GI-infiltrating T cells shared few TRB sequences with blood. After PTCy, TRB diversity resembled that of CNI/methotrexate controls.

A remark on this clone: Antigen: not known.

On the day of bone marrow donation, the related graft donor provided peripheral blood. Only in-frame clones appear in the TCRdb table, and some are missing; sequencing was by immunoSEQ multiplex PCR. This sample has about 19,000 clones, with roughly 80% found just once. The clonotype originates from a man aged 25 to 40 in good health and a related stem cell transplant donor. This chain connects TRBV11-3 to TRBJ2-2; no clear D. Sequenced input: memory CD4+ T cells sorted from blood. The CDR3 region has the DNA TGTGCCAGCAGCTCGCAGGAAGCCGGGGAGCTGTTTTTT. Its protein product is CASSSQEAGELFF. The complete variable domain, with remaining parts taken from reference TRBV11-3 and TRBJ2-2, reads EAGVVQSPRYKIIEKKQPVAFWCNPISGHNTLYWYLQNLGQGPELLIRYENEEAVDDSQLPKDRFSAERLKGVDSTLKIQPAELGDSAVYLCASSSQEAGELFFGEGSRLTVL.